This T cell receptor (beta chain) is from a study of beta chain features in type 1 diabetes (dated by TCRdb to 2016 to 2019). Broadly, across the study: Mean age, gender distribution, total cell number and subset yield were not different between patients and healthy donors. Across all samples, some 100,000,000 sorted cells were examined, and cell number per subset correlated strongly with RNA yield. The study compared the TCRB repertoires of sorted circulating CD4+ T cell subsets in recently diagnosed type 1 diabetes patients with those in matched healthy donors. Whereas all 30 or so donors provided naive and central memory subsets, regulatory and stem cell-like memory subsets were isolated from just 8 patients and about 8 healthy donors.

Each donor gave one peripheral blood draw, approximately 120 mL on average, collected into heparinised tubes. Using a panel that included CD45RO, CCR7, CD25, CD127, CD95 and CD27, naive, central memory, regulatory and stem cell-like memory CD4+ T cells were sorted on a BD FACSAria II. A purity above 98% was achieved for all sorted populations. PBMCs were separated immediately by Lymphoprep density gradient centrifugation and were stained directly, without being cultured. To minimize batch effects, samples were stained and sorted in pairs, one healthy donor with one patient per experiment. The entire isolated RNA was reverse transcribed using the High Capacity cDNA Reverse Transcription Kit, and thus expressed TCRB transcripts were sequenced. Naive, central memory and regulatory T cell samples underwent deep immunoSEQ sequencing, averaging around 3.6 million total reads per sample. After sorted cells were lysed in RLT buffer, RNA was extracted with DNase-treated RNeasy Micro or Mini kits, with the choice depending on cell number. Each cell subset was processed separately to prevent cross-contamination, with patient and healthy donor samples processed together. Using the immunoSEQ multiplex PCR, TCRB sequences were amplified from cDNA into 87-bp fragments spanning the CDR3 region. Amplicons were sequenced on the Illumina HiSeq platform. In the original analysis: PCR bias was computationally corrected using synthetic template baselines, reads within Hamming distance 2 were collapsed, and singletons that could not be merged were discarded. Reads were aligned against IMGT to assign V, D and J genes, CDR3 length and insertions or deletions at six rearrangement sites. Within each subset, clonotype counts were normalized to the number of sorted cells before true diversity and Gini coefficients were calculated with the tcR R package. The overlap coefficient, calculated on TCRB nucleotide sequences, was used to quantify repertoire sharing. Out-of-frame TCRB sequences from naive cells were analyzed as a proxy for the pre-selection repertoire. Sourced from immuneACCESS, this table was stored by TCRdb with only in-frame sequences that have V and J called. A share of the clones is absent; for the studies checked, an unresolved V gene accounts for under half, and the remainder has no known explanation. For V, J and clone size, that table is used; D and trimming come from the DNA. The sample contains a few hundred thousand clones, about 15% of them found a single time. Jointly, the top ten make up around 0.015% of the sample.

Only a few counts were recorded for this clone. What this receptor recognizes is not known. No per-base quality is available; no much larger clone lies one base away. As encoded in the germline V gene, CDR1 is MNHEY while CDR2 is SVGAGI. V loses 6 bases, J loses 2 bases, and the germline ends lie 17 bases apart. The CDR3 has 15 amino acids, counting the end cysteine and phenylalanine. The CDR3 DNA has 45 bases and is translated from base 1. What the research found in general, with its limitations: In all four CD4+ subsets, TCRB CDR3 length was moderately but significantly shorter in type 1 diabetes patients. Because small numbers of individuals were included in the HLA sub-analyses, any influence of HLA type on TCRB rearrangement was left unresolved. PCR may preferentially amplify shorter templates, but because patient and control samples were amplified and corrected together, any resulting skew would affect both groups equally. The naive, central memory and regulatory TCRB repertoires appeared to resemble one another more closely among patients than among healthy donors. Because cDNA rather than genomic DNA was sequenced, highly expressing activated cells could have been over-represented, although no difference in activation and CD3 levels was found between groups. Patients with type 1 diabetes made fewer insertions and deleted more nucleotides at VDJ recombination sites, implying thymic rearrangement abnormalities.

The source is a young man with type 1 diabetes. Recombination connected TRBV6-5 to TRBJ2-7; TRBD2 is perhaps the D gene, given 6 matching bases. Source material: naive CD4+ T cells from blood. According to the study, the label for this sample's cell subset or site signals: true naive CD4+ T cells. In nucleotides, the sequence is TGTGCCAGCAGCCTCTGGCCCCGGGGGACCTACGAGCAGTACTTC. Its translation reads: CASSLWPRGTYEQYF.